This TCR beta chain emerged from a study of CD8 T cells in Susac syndrome. V lost 4 bases to trimming and J lost 0 bases, with 13 bases between them. Germline lookup yields CDR1 MNHNS and CDR2 SASEGT. The CDR3 consists of 15 residues. Random-hexamer reverse transcription was applied to roughly 0.45 to 1 ug RNA. Each CDR3 protein gets one entry after TCRdb re-called the immunoSEQ multiplex PCR reads with MiXCR. The sample has hundreds of thousands of distinct CDR3 sequences, around 85% seen once. The clonotype originates from a human donor with multiple sclerosis. The V and J genes are TRBV6-1 and TRBJ2-7, with D tentatively TRBD1 (6 bases). Sequenced: CD8+ T cells from PBMCs. The CDR3 protein is CASSAAGGLSYEQYF. CDR3 DNA: TGTGCCAGCAGTGCGGCTGGGGGCCTCTCCTACGAGCAGTACTTC.